The 9 T cell receptor beta chains presented below share a single source sample, sequenced in a study of beta chain features in type 1 diabetes. The sequenced template was cDNA made from the entire isolated RNA. Profiled with immunoSEQ multiplex PCR; TCRdb holds only in-frame clones, not every one. The data show hundreds of thousands of clones, 17% seen once. The sequencing sample was made of naive CD4+ T cells from blood. Receptors originate from a woman between 18 and 29 years old in good health.

The rearrangement joins TRBV28 to TRBJ2-2; D unresolved. CDR1 MDHEN and CDR2 SYDVKM come from the germline V gene. V lost 4 bases, J lost 9 bases, and 15 bases lay in between. The CDR3 loop spans 14 amino acids. CDR3 loop: CASSSTWKARELFF. CDR3 sequence (DNA): TGTGCCAGCAGTTCCACCTGGAAGGCGAGGGAGCTGTTTTTT.

This clone was counted between two and nine times. This chain uses TRBV29-1 with TRBJ2-7; TRBD2 aligns across 9 bases. The germline gives CDR1 SQVTM, CDR2 ANQGSEA. Germline trimming cut 3 bases from V and 2 bases from J; bases unmatched to any gene: 2. This CDR3 contains 13 residues. This chain's CDR3 is CSVDLAGTYEQYF. The CDR3 DNA reads as TGCAGCGTTGACCTAGCGGGAACCTACGAGCAGTACTTC.

The rearrangement links TRBV25-1 to TRBJ2-7; the D gene is possibly TRBD2 (5 bases). V shed 3 bases and J shed 2 bases, with 17 bases lying between them. Germline V gene data show CDR1 as MGHDK and CDR2 as SYGVNS. The CDR3 sequence is 16 residues long. The CDR3 here is CASSDPPGGPTYEQYF. The CDR3 region has the DNA TGTGCCAGCAGTGATCCTCCCGGCGGGCCGACCTACGAGCAGTACTTC.

This clone was counted between two and nine times. The chain links TRBV10-3 to TRBJ2-1; perhaps TRBD1 as D (5 bases). The CDR3 loop spans 16 amino acids. Germline CDR1 ENHRY, CDR2 SYGVKD. Trimming cost V 4 bases and J 4 bases, with 17 bases left between them. CDR3 in DNA: TGTGCCATCAGTGCAAAAGGATCCCGGACATACAATGAGCAGTTCTTC. It encodes CAISAKGSRTYNEQFF.

This clone was observed once. A junction end diverges from the germline sequence, so it may reflect a read error. The gene calls are TRBV28 and TRBJ1-1, with D possibly being TRBD1 (6 bases). The germline CDR1 and CDR2 sequences are MDHEN and SYDVKM. The CDR3 totals 12 residues. DNA of the CDR3: TGTGCCAGCAGTTTATTAAGGGACATGCCTGACTTT. Translating gives CASSLLRDMPDF.

The chain is built from TRBV7-3 and TRBJ2-5; 7 bases align to TRBD2. Germline V gene lookup returns CDR1 SGHTA and CDR2 FQGTGA. The CDR3 runs to 13 residues. V trimming: 8 bases; J trimming: 4 bases; junction bases outside the gene matches: 7. For the CDR3, the DNA is TGTGCCAGCTCCTTTTCGGGGGGAGAGACCCAGTACTTC. Its protein product is CASSFSGGETQYF.

V usage is TRBV27 and J usage is TRBJ2-2; 11 bases line up with TRBD2. Trimming at V came to 6 bases and at J to 5 bases, leaving 8 bases not matched to a gene. Per germline, CDR1 MNHEY and CDR2 SMNVEV (reference sequence). The CDR3 spans 16 residues. The CDR3 here is CASRPTSGGGTGELFF. The CDR3 DNA follows: TGTGCCAGCAGGCCCACTAGCGGGGGCGGAACCGGGGAGCTGTTTTTT.

CDR3 sequence reads: CASSLMGTFSYNEQFF. Here the CDR3 DNA reads TGTGCCAGCAGTTTAATGGGGACATTCTCCTACAATGAGCAGTTCTTC. The rearrangement links TRBV28 to TRBJ2-1; D might be TRBD1 (6 bases). CDR1 is MDHEN, CDR2 SYDVKM, per germline. V was trimmed by 2 bases and J by 0 bases, leaving 11 bases between them. The CDR3 covers 16 residues.

This chain uses TRBV7-9 with TRBJ2-1; D unclear. Germline values: CDR1 SEHNR, CDR2 FQNEAQ (reference sequence). The V end lost 4 bases, the J end lost 8 bases, and 15 bases lay between the germline ends. The CDR3 runs to 14 residues. The CDR3 protein is CASSYDRVTDEQFF. CDR3 nucleotides: TGTGCCAGCAGCTATGATAGGGTTACCGATGAGCAGTTCTTC. Looking up the rest from reference TRBV7-9 and TRBJ2-1 gives the full variable domain: DTGVSQNPRHKITKRGQNVTFRCDPISEHNRLYWYRQTLGQGPEFLTYFQNEAQLEKSRLLSDRFSAERPKGSFSTLEIQRTEQGDSAMYLCASSYDRVTDEQFFGPGTRLTVL.